This T cell receptor beta chain was retrieved from a study of early stage breast cancer tumors. The method was immunoSEQ multiplex PCR; TCRdb's version includes in-frame clones alone and lacks a portion of them. The repertoire includes 25,000 to 30,000 clones, around three quarters of them detected once, and 33% sits in the top ten. Losses at the gene ends were 0 bases for V and 7 bases for J; bases not matched to a gene: 6. CDR1 MGHRA and CDR2 YSYEKL come from the germline V gene. CDR3 length: 16 residues. Points from the study as a whole: Blood repertoires resembled normal breast more than tumor. Tumors had around 2.5-fold higher T cell density than normal breast.

There are a few counts of this clone. The target antigen is unknown. Sequencing used blood. The V call is TRBV4-1, the J call TRBJ2-1; 10 bases are a match to TRBD2. The sequence was collected from a person between 45 and 65 years old with breast cancer. CDR3 sequence reads: CASSQDLGLAVNEQFF. CDR3 DNA sequence: TGCGCCAGCAGCCAAGATCTAGGACTAGCGGTAAATGAGCAGTTCTTC.